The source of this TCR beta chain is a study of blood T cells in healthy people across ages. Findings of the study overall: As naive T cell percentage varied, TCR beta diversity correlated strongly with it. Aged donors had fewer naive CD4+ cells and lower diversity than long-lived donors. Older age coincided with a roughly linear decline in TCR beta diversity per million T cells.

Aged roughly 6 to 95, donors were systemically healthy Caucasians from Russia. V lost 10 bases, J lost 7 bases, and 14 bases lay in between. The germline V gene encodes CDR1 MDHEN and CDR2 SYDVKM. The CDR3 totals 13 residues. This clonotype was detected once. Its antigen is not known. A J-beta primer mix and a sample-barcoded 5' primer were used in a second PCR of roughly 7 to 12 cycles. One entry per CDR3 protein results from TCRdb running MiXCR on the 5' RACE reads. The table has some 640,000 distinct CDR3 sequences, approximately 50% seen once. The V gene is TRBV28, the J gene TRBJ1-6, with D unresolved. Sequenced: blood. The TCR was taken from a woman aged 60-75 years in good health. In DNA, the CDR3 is TGTGCCACCTACGGACGGAGAAATTCACCCCTCCACTTT. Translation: CATYGRRNSPLHF. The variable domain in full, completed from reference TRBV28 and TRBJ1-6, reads DVKVTQSSRYLVKRTGEKVFLECVQDMDHENMFWYRQDPGLGLRLIYFSYDVKMKEKGDIPEGYSVSREKKERFSLILESASTNQTSMYLCATYGRRNSPLHFGNGTRLTVT.